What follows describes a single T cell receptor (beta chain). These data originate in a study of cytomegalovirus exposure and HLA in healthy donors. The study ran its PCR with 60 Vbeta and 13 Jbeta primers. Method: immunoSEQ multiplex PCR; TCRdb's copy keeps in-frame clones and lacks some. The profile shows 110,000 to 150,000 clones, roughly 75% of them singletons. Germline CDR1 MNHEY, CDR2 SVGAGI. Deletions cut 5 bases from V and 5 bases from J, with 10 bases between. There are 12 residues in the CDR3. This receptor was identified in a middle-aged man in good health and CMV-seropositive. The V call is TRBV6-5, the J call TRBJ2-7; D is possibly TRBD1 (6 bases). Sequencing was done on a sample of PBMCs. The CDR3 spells CASSAYRDEQYF. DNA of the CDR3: TGTGCCAGCAGTGCGTACAGGGACGAGCAGTACTTC.